The clone carrying this TCR beta chain appeared a few times. This record belongs to a study of T cells in Graves' hyperthyroidism and ophthalmopathy. Pregnant or lactating patients were excluded, as were those with uncontrolled infection or other autoimmune disease. Diagnoses were made from clinical symptoms, serum measures (thyroxine and TRAb), thyroid ultrasound and orbital computed tomography. The CDR3 has 16 amino acids. V was shortened by 1 base and J by 5 bases, with 16 bases between the two germline ends. Germline CDR1 is SGDLS and CDR2 is YYNGEE. Amplification of TCR beta CDR3 regions used RNA as the template. HTBI primers were the set used in a first-round RT-PCR of the TCR CDR3. TCRdb analysed the multiplex PCR reads with MiXCR anew, one entry per CDR3 protein. The sample consists of 300,000 to 450,000 distinct CDR3 sequences, less than 20% of them appearing once.

The sequenced sample consisted of blood. The sequence derives from a man younger than 35 with Graves' ophthalmopathy. This chain uses TRBV9 with TRBJ2-1, with a weak D call TRBD1 (6 bases). CDR3 DNA: TGTGCCAGCAGCGTAATACAGCGAGGGGGTCACAATGAGCAGTTCTTC. Protein product: CASSVIQRGGHNEQFF. Full variable domain (missing parts from reference TRBV9 and TRBJ2-1): DSGVTQTPKHLITATGQRVTLRCSPRSGDLSVYWYQQSLDQGLQFLIQYYNGEERAKGNILERFSAQQFPDLHSELNLSSLELGDSALYFCASSVIQRGGHNEQFFGPGTRLTVL.